This T cell receptor (beta chain) was identified during a study of sequential checkpoint blockade in melanoma. This CDR3 has 14 amino acids. This clone was picked up a small number of times. Treatment denoted: randomized to nivolumab then ipilimumab (arm A) or the reverse (arm B). Sequencing was performed with immunoSEQ multiplex PCR; in TCRdb, only in-frame clones are kept and a portion is missing. This table holds 13,000 or so clones, 21% found once. The specimen was tumor tissue (inferred from file names), collected from a patient given nivolumab and ipilimumab in sequence. The V and J genes are TRBV1 and TRBJ2-7. TRBV1 constitutes a pseudogene. The sequence derives from a human donor with melanoma. The CDR3 nucleotides read TGCGCCAGCAGCCAAGACTATGGGGGCTACGAGCAGTACTTC. Protein sequence: CASSQDYGGYEQYF.